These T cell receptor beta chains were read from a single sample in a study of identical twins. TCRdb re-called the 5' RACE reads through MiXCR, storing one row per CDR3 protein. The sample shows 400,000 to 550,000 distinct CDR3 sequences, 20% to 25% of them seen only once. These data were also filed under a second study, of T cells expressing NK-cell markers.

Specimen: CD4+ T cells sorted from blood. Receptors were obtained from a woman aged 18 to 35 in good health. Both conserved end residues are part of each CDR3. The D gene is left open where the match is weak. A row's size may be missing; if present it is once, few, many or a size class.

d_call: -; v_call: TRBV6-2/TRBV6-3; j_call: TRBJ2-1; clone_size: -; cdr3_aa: CASRIAPTVSYNEQFF; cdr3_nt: TGTGCCAGCAGGATTGCTCCGACCGTCTCCTACAATGAGCAGTTCTTC
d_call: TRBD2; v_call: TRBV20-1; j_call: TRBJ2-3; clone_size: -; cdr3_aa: CSARDTGLAGGQTDTQYF; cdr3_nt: TGCAGTGCTAGAGACACCGGACTAGCGGGGGGGCAAACAGATACGCAGTATTTT
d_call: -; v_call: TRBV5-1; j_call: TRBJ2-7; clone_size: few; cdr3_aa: CASSVDIGYEQYF; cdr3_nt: TGCGCCAGCAGCGTGGACATCGGCTACGAGCAGTACTTC
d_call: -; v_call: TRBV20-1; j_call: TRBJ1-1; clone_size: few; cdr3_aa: CSARAPGTLEAFF; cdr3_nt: TGCAGTGCTCGAGCTCCCGGGACACTTGAAGCTTTCTTT
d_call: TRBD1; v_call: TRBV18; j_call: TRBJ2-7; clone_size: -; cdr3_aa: CASSQGQGDEQYF; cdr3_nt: TGTGCCAGCTCGCAGGGACAGGGGGACGAGCAGTACTTC
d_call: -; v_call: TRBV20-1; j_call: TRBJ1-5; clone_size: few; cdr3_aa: CSAVERGYSNQPQHF; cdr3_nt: TGCAGTGCCGTGGAGCGGGGTTATAGCAATCAGCCCCAGCATTTT
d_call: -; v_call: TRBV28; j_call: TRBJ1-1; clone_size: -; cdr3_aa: CASLFRVETFF; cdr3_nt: TGTGCCAGCCTTTTCAGGGTGGAGACTTTCTTT
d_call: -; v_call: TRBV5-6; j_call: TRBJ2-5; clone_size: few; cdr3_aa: CASSAEQGWETQYF; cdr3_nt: TGTGCCAGCAGCGCAGAACAGGGTTGGGAGACCCAGTACTTC
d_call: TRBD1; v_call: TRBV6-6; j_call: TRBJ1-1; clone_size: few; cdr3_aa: CASIPGGGTEAFF; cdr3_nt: TGTGCCAGCATCCCAGGGGGAGGAACTGAAGCTTTCTTT
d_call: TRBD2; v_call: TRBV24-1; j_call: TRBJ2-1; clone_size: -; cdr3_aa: CATSHGLESYYNEQFF; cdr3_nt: TGTGCCACCAGCCATGGACTAGAAAGTTACTACAATGAGCAGTTCTTC
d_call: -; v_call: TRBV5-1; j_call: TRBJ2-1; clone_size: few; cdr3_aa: CATKSYNEQFF; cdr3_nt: TGCGCCACCAAGTCTTACAATGAGCAGTTCTTC
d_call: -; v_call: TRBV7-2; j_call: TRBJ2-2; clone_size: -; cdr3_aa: CASSPPRQYTGELFF; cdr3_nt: TGTGCCAGCAGCCCCCCCCGGCAGTACACCGGGGAGCTGTTTTTT
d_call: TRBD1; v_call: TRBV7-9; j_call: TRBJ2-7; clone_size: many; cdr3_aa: CASSPGQSYEQYF; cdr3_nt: TGTGCCAGCAGCCCGGGACAGTCCTACGAGCAGTACTTC
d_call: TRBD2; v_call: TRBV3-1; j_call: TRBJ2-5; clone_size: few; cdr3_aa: CASSLGLAEQETQYF; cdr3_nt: TGTGCCAGCAGCCTAGGACTAGCAGAACAAGAGACCCAGTACTTC
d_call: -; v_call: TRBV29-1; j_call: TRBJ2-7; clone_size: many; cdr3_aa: CSVDGKGGYEQYF; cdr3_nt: TGCAGCGTTGATGGTAAGGGTGGGTACGAGCAGTACTTC
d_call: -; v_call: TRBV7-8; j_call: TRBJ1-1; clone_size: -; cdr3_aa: CASSPDNTEAFF; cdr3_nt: TGTGCCAGCAGCCCCGACAACACTGAAGCTTTCTTT
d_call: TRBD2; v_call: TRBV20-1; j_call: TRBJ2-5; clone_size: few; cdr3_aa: CSARTLFGLAGGETQYF; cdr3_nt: TGCAGTGCTAGAACCCTATTTGGACTAGCGGGAGGAGAGACCCAGTACTTC
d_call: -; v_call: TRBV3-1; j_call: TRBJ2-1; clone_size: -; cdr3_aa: CASSQRTHRVDNEQFF; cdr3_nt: TGTGCCAGCAGCCAGCGAACCCACAGGGTCGACAATGAGCAGTTCTTC
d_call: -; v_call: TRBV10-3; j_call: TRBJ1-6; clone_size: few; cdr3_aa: CAISEGGGRNSPLHF; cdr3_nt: TGTGCCATCAGTGAGGGCGGGGGCCGGAATTCACCCCTCCACTTT
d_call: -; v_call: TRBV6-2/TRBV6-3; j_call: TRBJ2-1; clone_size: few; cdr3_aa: CASSFQGIPRDNEQFF; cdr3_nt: TGTGCCAGCAGTTTTCAGGGTATTCCGCGGGACAATGAGCAGTTCTTC
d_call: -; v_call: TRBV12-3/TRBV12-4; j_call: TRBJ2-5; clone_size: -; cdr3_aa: CASSNPGETQYF; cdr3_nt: TGTGCCAGCAGCAACCCGGGAGAGACCCAGTACTTC
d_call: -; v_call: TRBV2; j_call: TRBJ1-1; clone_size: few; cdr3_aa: CASSENTNTEAFF; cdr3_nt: TGTGCCAGCAGTGAAAACACGAACACTGAAGCTTTCTTT
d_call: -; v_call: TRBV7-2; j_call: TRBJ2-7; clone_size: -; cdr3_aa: CASSLALSRLEQYF; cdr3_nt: TGTGCCAGCAGCTTAGCGCTAAGCCGTCTCGAGCAGTACTTC
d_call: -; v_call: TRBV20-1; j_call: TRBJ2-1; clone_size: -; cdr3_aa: CSARERSGLSNEQFF; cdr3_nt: TGCAGTGCTAGAGAAAGGTCGGGACTCTCCAATGAGCAGTTCTTC
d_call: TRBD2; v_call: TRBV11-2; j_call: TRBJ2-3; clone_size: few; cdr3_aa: CASRSLAGGPTDTQYF; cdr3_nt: TGTGCCAGCAGATCGTTAGCGGGAGGGCCGACAGATACGCAGTATTTT
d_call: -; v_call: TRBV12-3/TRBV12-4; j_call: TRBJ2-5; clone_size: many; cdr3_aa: CASSFTSSQETQYF; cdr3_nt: TGTGCCAGCAGTTTCACTAGCAGCCAAGAGACCCAGTACTTC
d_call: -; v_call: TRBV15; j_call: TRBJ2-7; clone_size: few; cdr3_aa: CATSSTGTYEQYF; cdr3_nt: TGTGCCACCAGCTCAACAGGGACCTACGAGCAGTACTTC
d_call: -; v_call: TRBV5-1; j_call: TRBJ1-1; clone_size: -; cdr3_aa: CASSLNRATEAFF; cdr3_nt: TGCGCCAGCAGCTTGAACCGGGCGACTGAAGCTTTCTTT
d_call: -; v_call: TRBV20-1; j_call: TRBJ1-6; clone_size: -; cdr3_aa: CSASSSWGAKSPLHF; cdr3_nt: TGCAGTGCTAGTAGCTCATGGGGCGCGAAGTCACCCCTCCACTTT
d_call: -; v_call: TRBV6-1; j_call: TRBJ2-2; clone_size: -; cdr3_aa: CASTPRGSGELFF; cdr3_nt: TGTGCCAGCACCCCCCGAGGGTCCGGGGAGCTGTTTTTT
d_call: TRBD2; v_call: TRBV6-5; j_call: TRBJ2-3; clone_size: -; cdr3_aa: CASSYSGLAGTDTQYF; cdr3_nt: TGTGCCAGCAGTTACTCGGGACTAGCGGGCACAGATACGCAGTATTTT
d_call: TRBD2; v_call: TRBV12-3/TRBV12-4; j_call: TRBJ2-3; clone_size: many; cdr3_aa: CASRPTSGSTDTQYF; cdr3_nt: TGTGCCAGCAGGCCGACTAGCGGGAGCACAGATACGCAGTATTTT
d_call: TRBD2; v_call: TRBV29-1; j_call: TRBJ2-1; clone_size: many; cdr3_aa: CSVGLGGLEEQFF; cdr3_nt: TGCAGCGTTGGTTTGGGAGGGCTAGAGGAGCAGTTCTTC
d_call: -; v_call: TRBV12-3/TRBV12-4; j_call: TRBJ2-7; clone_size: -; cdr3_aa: CASRSTGDEQYF; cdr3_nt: TGTGCCAGCAGGTCTACAGGAGACGAGCAGTACTTC
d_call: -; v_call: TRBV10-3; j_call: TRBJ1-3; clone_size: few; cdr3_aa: CAISETGNTIYF; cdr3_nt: TGTGCCATCAGCGAGACTGGAAACACCATATATTTT
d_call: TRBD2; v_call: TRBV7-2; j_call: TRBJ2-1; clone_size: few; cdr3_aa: CASSHPLAGGRNEQFF; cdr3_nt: TGTGCCAGCAGCCACCCTCTAGCGGGGGGGCGCAATGAGCAGTTCTTC
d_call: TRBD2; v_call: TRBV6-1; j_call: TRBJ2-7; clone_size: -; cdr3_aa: CASTTLAGGQYEQYF; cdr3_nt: TGTGCCAGCACTACACTAGCGGGAGGGCAATACGAGCAGTACTTC
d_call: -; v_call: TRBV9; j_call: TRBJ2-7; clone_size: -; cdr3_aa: CASSVGSAEHEQYF; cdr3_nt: TGTGCCAGCAGCGTAGGGTCGGCAGAACACGAGCAGTACTTC
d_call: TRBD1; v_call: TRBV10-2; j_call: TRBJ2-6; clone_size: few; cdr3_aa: CASSAPGQGHGANVLTF; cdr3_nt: TGCGCCAGCAGCGCTCCCGGACAGGGGCACGGGGCCAACGTCCTGACTTTC
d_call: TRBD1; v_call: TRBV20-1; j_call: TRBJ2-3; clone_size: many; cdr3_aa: CSVRGFSTDTQYF; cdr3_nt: TGCAGTGTCAGGGGGTTTAGCACAGATACGCAGTATTTT
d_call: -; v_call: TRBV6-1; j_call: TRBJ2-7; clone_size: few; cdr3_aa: CASSPPGTISYEQYF; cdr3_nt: TGTGCCAGCAGCCCCCCGGGGACCATCTCCTACGAGCAGTACTTC
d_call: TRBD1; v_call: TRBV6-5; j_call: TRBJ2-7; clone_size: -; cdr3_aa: CASSYSGTGVYEQYF; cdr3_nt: TGTGCCAGCAGTTACTCCGGGACAGGGGTCTACGAGCAGTACTTC
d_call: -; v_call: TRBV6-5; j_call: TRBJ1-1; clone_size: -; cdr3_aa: CASSYSRGGTEAFF; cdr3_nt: TGTGCCAGCAGTTACTCGCGGGGGGGGACTGAAGCTTTCTTT
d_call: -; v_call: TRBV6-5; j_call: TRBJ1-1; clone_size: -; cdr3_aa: CASSYWGGGTEAFF; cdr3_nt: TGTGCCAGCAGTTATTGGGGGGGCGGCACTGAAGCTTTCTTT
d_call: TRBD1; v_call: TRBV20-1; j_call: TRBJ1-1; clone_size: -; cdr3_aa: CSASGGDRVAEAFF; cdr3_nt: TGCAGTGCTAGTGGCGGGGACAGGGTGGCTGAAGCTTTCTTT
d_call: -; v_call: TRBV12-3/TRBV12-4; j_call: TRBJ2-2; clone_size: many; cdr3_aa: CASSTGVHTGELFF; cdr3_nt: TGTGCCAGCAGCACGGGGGTACACACCGGGGAGCTGTTTTTT
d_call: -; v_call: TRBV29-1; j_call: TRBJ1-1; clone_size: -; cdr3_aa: CSVAGVATEAFF; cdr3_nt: TGCAGCGTTGCGGGGGTAGCCACTGAAGCTTTCTTT
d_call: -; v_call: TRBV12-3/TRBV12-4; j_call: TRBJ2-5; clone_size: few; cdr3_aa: CASSSGRSWGQETQYF; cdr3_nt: TGTGCCAGCAGTTCGGGACGATCATGGGGGCAAGAGACCCAGTACTTC
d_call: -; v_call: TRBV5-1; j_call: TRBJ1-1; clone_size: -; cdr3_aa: CASSPLGSSNTEAFF; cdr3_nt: TGCGCCAGCAGCCCGCTCGGTAGCTCGAACACTGAAGCTTTCTTT
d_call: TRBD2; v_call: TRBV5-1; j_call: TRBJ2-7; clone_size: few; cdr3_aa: CASSIGLDGYEQYF; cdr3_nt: TGCGCCAGCAGCATTGGACTAGATGGCTACGAGCAGTACTTC